This T cell receptor beta chain was recovered during a study of blood T cell repertoires in COVID-19. As for the study in general: Sample material is recorded as cDNA or gDNA derived from T cells, B-cell-depleted T cells, or PBMCs.

Per the study methods: Estimated nucleated cell counts came from reference gene primer amplification. Profiling relied on immunoSEQ multiplex PCR, and the TCRdb table lists in-frame clones only, not all of them. Clone size and the V and J calls come from that table; the DNA yielded D and trimming. The table shows 140,000 or so clones, with roughly 80% occurring only once. V lost 7 bases, J lost 1 base, and 13 bases lay in between. The CDR3 is 14 amino acids. The germline CDR1 and CDR2 sequences are SNHLY and FYNNEI. J is TRBJ2-5 and V is TRBV2, with D perhaps matching TRBD1 (6 bases). The sample taken for sequencing was peripheral blood. The clonotype comes from a man aged 45-65 years with acute or convalescent COVID-19. The CDR3 region is CASTFGTSQETQYF. The CDR3, as DNA: TGTGCCAGCACCTTCGGGACATCCCAAGAGACCCAGTACTTC.